Listed below are T cell receptor beta chains from one sample, sequenced in a study of cytomegalovirus exposure and HLA in healthy donors. Sequenced by immunoSEQ multiplex PCR; TCRdb stores in-frame clones only, minus some. This table has around 190,000 clones, around 77% appearing once. Material: PBMCs. All receptors derive from a woman aged 25 to 39 in good health and CMV-seronegative. The CDR3 runs from the conserved cysteine through the conserved F or W. The D gene is left open where the match is weak. The size field is filled for only some rows; it gives once, few, many or a size class.

D gene | clone size | J gene | V gene | CDR3 protein | CDR3 DNA
NA | NA | TRBJ2-5 | TRBV4-1 | CASSQGVSNRGETQYF | TGCGCCAGCAGCCAAGGCGTTAGCAATAGGGGAGAGACCCAGTACTTC
TRBD1 | NA | TRBJ2-2 | TRBV6-1 | CASSDYLGQAGELFF | TGTGCCAGCAGTGATTATTTGGGACAGGCCGGGGAGCTGTTTTTT
TRBD1 | NA | TRBJ2-7 | TRBV19 | CASSSQGNEQYF | TGTGCCAGTAGTTCACAGGGGAACGAGCAGTACTTC
TRBD1 | NA | TRBJ1-2 | TRBV5-1 | CASTPATMGQVTGYTF | TGCGCCAGCACCCCCGCCACGATGGGACAGGTGACTGGCTACACCTTC
NA | once | TRBJ2-1 | TRBV27 | CASSLQGYEQFF | TGTGCCAGCAGTCTCCAGGGCTATGAGCAGTTCTTC
NA | few | TRBJ2-6 | TRBV5-1 | CASSPGLPAGANVLTF | TGCGCCAGCAGCCCGGGACTCCCGGCTGGGGCCAACGTCCTGACTTTC
TRBD2 | NA | TRBJ2-1 | TRBV5-1 | CASSHSGDEQFF | TGCGCCAGCAGCCATAGCGGGGATGAGCAGTTCTTC
NA | NA | TRBJ2-5 | TRBV11-2 | CASSLVRGSRQETQYF | TGTGCCAGCAGCTTAGTAAGAGGGAGTCGCCAAGAGACCCAGTACTTC
TRBD1 | NA | TRBJ1-1 | TRBV19 | CASHRDSSTEAFF | TGTGCCAGCCACCGGGACAGCAGCACTGAAGCTTTCTTT
TRBD1 | NA | TRBJ2-6 | TRBV10-3 | CATSPGTGSGANVLTF | TGTGCCACGAGTCCCGGGACAGGGTCTGGGGCCAACGTCCTGACTTTC
TRBD1 | NA | TRBJ2-7 | TRBV19 | CASSKHRDRGNEQYF | TGTGCCAGTAGTAAGCACCGGGACAGGGGGAACGAGCAGTACTTC
NA | NA | TRBJ2-5 | TRBV4-1 | CASSHNGVAMETQYF | TGCGCCAGCAGCCATAATGGAGTAGCGATGGAGACCCAGTACTTC
NA | NA | TRBJ2-6 | TRBV13 | CASTMDTHSGANVLTF | TGTGCCAGCACCATGGACACCCACTCTGGGGCCAACGTCCTGACTTTC
NA | NA | TRBJ1-2 | TRBV9 | CASSAGHSYGYTF | TGTGCCAGCAGCGCAGGACATTCCTATGGCTACACCTTC
NA | few | TRBJ2-7 | TRBV6-5 | CATSRVGGEQYF | TGTGCCACCTCCCGGGTAGGGGGCGAGCAGTACTTC
NA | NA | TRBJ2-2 | TRBV4-1 | CASSQERNRAANTGELFF | TGCGCCAGCAGCCAAGAACGCAACAGGGCTGCGAACACCGGGGAGCTGTTTTTT
NA | NA | TRBJ1-1 | TRBV5-4 | CASRRGGNTEAFF | TGTGCCAGCCGTCGGGGAGGGAACACTGAAGCTTTCTTT
NA | few | TRBJ1-2 | TRBV12-5 | CASGLFVRGVNYGYTF | TGTGCTAGTGGTTTGTTCGTCCGGGGGGTAAACTATGGCTACACCTTC
TRBD1 | NA | TRBJ1-4 | TRBV30 | CAWSLSDRGYEKLFF | TGTGCCTGGAGTTTATCGGACAGGGGATATGAAAAACTGTTTTTT
TRBD1 | once | TRBJ2-7 | TRBV5-1 | CASSPHGTGDEQYF | TGCGCCAGCAGCCCCCACGGGACAGGGGACGAGCAGTACTTC
NA | NA | TRBJ2-7 | TRBV28 | CASWGGRYEQYF | TGTGCCAGCTGGGGGGGCCGCTACGAGCAGTACTTC
TRBD1 | few | TRBJ1-2 | TRBV4-1 | CASSQELYGQAAYGYTF | TGCGCCAGCAGCCAAGAACTCTACGGACAGGCCGCCTATGGCTACACCTTC
TRBD1 | once | TRBJ2-6 | TRBV5-4 | CASSLRGRGSGSDVLTF | TGTGCCAGCAGCTTGCGTGGCAGGGGGTCGGGGTCCGACGTCCTGACTTTC
TRBD1 | few | TRBJ2-7 | TRBV2 | CASSESRTGIYEQYF | TGTGCCAGCAGTGAAAGTAGGACAGGGATCTACGAGCAGTACTTC
TRBD2 | NA | TRBJ2-7 | TRBV5-1 | CASSPTGLREQYF | TGCGCCAGCAGCCCGACGGGACTACGTGAGCAGTACTTC
NA | NA | TRBJ2-3 | TRBV9 | CASSRSPGSADTQYF | TGTGCCAGCAGCCGATCTCCAGGGTCAGCAGATACGCAGTATTTT
NA | once | TRBJ1-5 | TRBV28 | CASSPAGWQPQHF | TGTGCCAGCAGTCCAGCGGGCTGGCAGCCCCAGCATTTT
TRBD2 | few | TRBJ2-7 | TRBV19 | CASSIASGGSYEQYF | TGTGCCAGTAGTATAGCTAGCGGAGGGTCCTACGAGCAGTACTTC